This T cell receptor (beta chain) was identified during a study of T cells in Graves' hyperthyroidism and ophthalmopathy. Study results and caveats: Ophthalmopathy was distinguished from stable hyperthyroidism by 13 V-J signatures.

TCR beta CDR3 region amplification was performed from RNA transcripts. HTBI primers were the set used in a first-round RT-PCR of the TCR CDR3. One entry per CDR3 protein results from TCRdb running MiXCR on the multiplex PCR reads. The sample has roughly 500,000 distinct CDR3 sequences; under 25% are singletons. This clonotype was seen repeatedly, ten times or more. Its cognate antigen is unknown. V was clipped by 6 bases and J by 3 bases; unmatched bases: 4. Germline V CDR1 and CDR2: MDHEN, SYDVKM. The length of the CDR3 is 14 residues. This sequence joins TRBV28 and TRBJ2-3; 9 positions match TRBD2. The sequenced sample consisted of blood. This TCR came from a woman aged 70-85 years with Graves' ophthalmopathy. The CDR3 bases are TGTGCCAGCAGGCTAGCGGGAACTACAGATACGCAGTATTTT. Its protein product is CASRLAGTTDTQYF.